Below are 23 T cell receptor beta chains sequenced from a single sample in a study of T cell changes during pregnancy in multiple sclerosis. Clones were sequenced by immunoSEQ multiplex PCR, and TCRdb holds only the in-frame ones, with some missing. The sample includes under 15,000 clones, just under 95% seen only once; the top ten take roughly 0.3%. The sequences come from CD4+ T cells from peripheral blood mononuclear cells, collected before pregnancy. The origin of the receptors is a female donor with multiple sclerosis, enrolled in a pregnancy study.

The V and J genes are TRBV4-1 and TRBJ1-3; D is perhaps TRBD1 (6 bases). Per the germline V gene, CDR1 is MGHRA and CDR2 is YSYEKL. This CDR3 contains 16 residues. Trimming removed 0 bases from V and 2 bases from J, with 11 bases in between. The CDR3 reads CASSQDLNRAGNTIYF. The CDR3 region has the DNA TGCGCCAGCAGCCAAGACTTGAACAGGGCTGGAAACACCATATATTTT.

This chain uses TRBV19 with TRBJ2-7, with 7 bases lining up with TRBD1. Germline trimming cut 6 bases from V and 1 base from J; bases unmatched to any gene: 9. The CDR3 loop spans 15 amino acids. Per germline, CDR1 LNHDA and CDR2 SQIVND (reference sequence). CDR3 DNA sequence: TGTGCCAGTAGGGCTAAACAGGGGAATTCCTACGAGCAGTACTTC. It is translated as CASRAKQGNSYEQYF.

The rearrangement uses TRBV5-6 and TRBJ1-2; D is undetermined. Trimming took 5 bases from V and 8 from J, leaving 25 bases between them. The CDR3 sequence is 16 residues long. The germline V gene has CDR1 SGHDT and CDR2 YYEEEE. The CDR3 here is CASRQNKIFFSGGYTF. Here the CDR3 DNA reads TGTGCCAGCAGACAAAACAAAATCTTCTTTTCGGGAGGCTACACCTTC.

CDR3 nucleotides: TGTGCCAGTACTCTGGGGCATGTAGCCTATGGCTACACCTTC. Amino acid sequence: CASTLGHVAYGYTF. The V gene is TRBV19, the J gene TRBJ1-2; possibly TRBD1 for D (5 bases). The germline gives CDR1 LNHDA, CDR2 SQIVND (reference sequence). Trimming stripped 7 bases from V and 4 bases from J, with 16 bases between. This CDR3 is 14 amino acids long.

The chain links TRBV29-1 to TRBJ2-7; D not resolved. Between the trimmed V and J ends, which lost 2 bases and 4 bases, there was a span of 6 bases. Germline assignment: CDR1 SQVTM and CDR2 ANQGSEA. The CDR3 has 11 amino acids. DNA for the CDR3: TGCAGCGTTGAATCCGGGTACGAGCAGTACTTC. Translating it yields CSVESGYEQYF.

The chain carries TRBV2 and TRBJ1-5; 8 bases fit TRBD1. The CDR3 spans 14 residues. J was trimmed by 6 bases and V by 4 bases; bases with no gene match: 5. Germline CDR1 SNHLY, CDR2 FYNNEI. CDR3 DNA: TGTGCCAGCAGTGGCCAGGGGGCTGTTCAGCCCCAGCATTTT. Residues: CASSGQGAVQPQHF.

The chain joins TRBV5-6 to TRBJ1-1; D unclear. The germline V and J ends were trimmed by 2 bases and 1 base, with 18 bases remaining between them. This CDR3 is 17 amino acids long. Germline values: CDR1 SGHDT, CDR2 YYEEEE. CDR3 protein: CASSFLGPGGRNTEAFF. The CDR3 nucleotides are TGTGCCAGCAGCTTTTTAGGGCCCGGAGGTCGGAACACTGAAGCTTTCTTT.

V gene TRBV7-8 combines with J gene TRBJ2-1; 14 nucleotides agree with TRBD2. Germline assignment: CDR1 SGHVS and CDR2 FQNEAQ. The CDR3 is 16 amino acids. V lost 1 base and J lost 8; bases outside the gene matches: 4. DNA for the CDR3: TGTGCCAGCAGCTTAGGGACTAGCGGGGGGCTCTATGAGCAGTTCTTC. Translation gives CASSLGTSGGLYEQFF.

The V call is TRBV7-6, the J call TRBJ2-1; unclear D gene. Germline V CDR1 and CDR2: SGHVS, FNYEAQ. V was cut by 5 bases and J by 2 bases, with 13 bases left in between. The CDR3 is 15 residues long. The CDR3 here is CASSPTPSAYNEQFF. The DNA for the CDR3 is TGTGCCAGCAGCCCCACCCCAAGCGCCTACAATGAGCAGTTCTTC.

The chain couples TRBV4-1 to TRBJ2-1, with a weak D call TRBD2 (5 bases). The CDR3 has 16 residues. Germline V lookup: CDR1 MGHRA, CDR2 YSYEKL. Deletions cut 5 bases from V and 8 bases from J, with 22 bases between. The CDR3 region has the DNA TGCGCCAGCAGCGGGGTCGGGTTCCTGGAGAGGGATGAGCAGTTCTTC. Translating it yields CASSGVGFLERDEQFF.

J is TRBJ2-1 and V is TRBV5-1; 9 bases fit TRBD1. Germline V CDR1 and CDR2: SGHRS, YFSETQ. V was pared by 7 bases and J by 0 bases, with 5 bases of the junction left unmatched. The CDR3 sequence is 15 residues long. Here the CDR3 reads CASLRTGDSYNEQFF. The CDR3 DNA reads TGCGCCAGCCTCCGGACAGGGGACTCCTACAATGAGCAGTTCTTC.

The chain uses TRBV2 and TRBJ1-3, with D possibly being TRBD1 (6 bases). Trimming pared 4 bases from V and 0 bases from J, leaving 10 bases between. The CDR3 spans 15 residues. Germline CDR1 and CDR2: SNHLY and FYNNEI. CDR3 DNA: TGTGCCAGCAGTGTAGGGACACTCTCTGGAAACACCATATATTTT. Translating it yields CASSVGTLSGNTIYF.

The chain employs TRBV5-4 and TRBJ2-7; 12 bases map to TRBD1. The CDR3 runs 15 residues. J gave up 6 bases and V 0 bases, and 4 bases lay outside the gene matches. Germline assignment: CDR1 SGHNT and CDR2 YYREEE (reference sequence). The chain's CDR3 is CASSLGGQGASEQYF. DNA of the CDR3: TGTGCCAGCAGCTTGGGGGGACAGGGGGCCTCCGAGCAGTACTTC.

The V gene is TRBV5-6, the J gene TRBJ2-5; 12 positions match TRBD2. Germline trimming cut 4 bases from V and 0 bases from J; bases unmatched to any gene: 7. The CDR3 runs to 17 residues. Germline CDR1 is SGHDT and CDR2 is YYEEEE. CDR3: CASSRRTSGKYQETQYF. The CDR3 region has the DNA TGTGCCAGCAGCCGGAGGACTAGCGGGAAGTACCAAGAGACCCAGTACTTC.

The rearrangement links TRBV5-1 to TRBJ1-2; 10 bases are a match to TRBD1. The germline V gene has CDR1 SGHRS and CDR2 YFSETQ. After removal of 7 bases from V and 1 base from J, the junction contained 13 bases not matched to a gene. This CDR3 comprises 17 residues. The chain's CDR3 is CASGPPSWDRGNYGYTF. In nucleotides, the CDR3 is TGCGCCAGCGGCCCTCCGTCTTGGGACAGGGGTAACTATGGCTACACCTTC.

The J gene is TRBJ1-2, the V gene TRBV7-8; D gene unclear. Deletions cut 2 bases from V and 2 bases from J, with 9 bases between. CDR1 is SGHVS and CDR2 is FQNEAQ in the germline V gene. The CDR3 length is 14 residues. The CDR3 is CASSLMLGNYGYTF. CDR3 in DNA: TGTGCCAGCAGCTTAATGCTGGGCAACTATGGCTACACCTTC.

Regarding this clone: The junction and the germline gene differ at one end; a read error may be behind it. The chain carries TRBV11-1 and TRBJ1-2; tentative D call: TRBD1 (5 bases). CDR1 is SGHAT and CDR2 is FQDESV in the germline V gene (reference sequence). The CDR3 loop spans 12 amino acids. The CDR3 DNA sequence: TGTGCCAGCAGCACAGGTCCGCGGGACCGCCGCTTC. This gives the protein CASSTGPRDRRF.

This clone was recorded once. The chain recombines TRBV4-1 with TRBJ2-3; D remains unclear. Germline CDR1 and CDR2: MGHRA and YSYEKL. Trimming took 0 bases from V and 8 from J, leaving 12 bases between them. The CDR3 contains 14 residues. The CDR3 nucleotides are TGCGCCAGCAGCCAAGATCTCTTTCGAGGTACGCAGTATTTT. Encoded protein: CASSQDLFRGTQYF.

V gene TRBV7-9 combines with J gene TRBJ1-4; a weak D match, TRBD1 (5 bases). The V gene lost 5 bases and the J gene lost 7 bases, with 14 bases spanning the gap. Germline CDR1 SEHNR, CDR2 FQNEAQ (reference sequence). This CDR3 has 14 residues. CDR3 DNA sequence: TGTGCCAGCAGCCCCGTGGGGCAGGGTGAAAAACTGTTTTTT. It yields the protein CASSPVGQGEKLFF.

V gene TRBV7-9 combines with J gene TRBJ1-6; the D gene is possibly TRBD1 (5 bases). Trimming shortened V by 5 bases and J by 6 bases, and 20 bases separated the two germline ends. Looked up from germline, CDR1 is SEHNR and CDR2 is FQNEAQ (reference sequence). The CDR3 extends over 17 amino acids. The CDR3 nucleotides read TGTGCCAGCAGCCCAGGGCGGTACAGAACTCCTAATTCACCCCTCCACTTT. Protein product: CASSPGRYRTPNSPLHF.

The chain combines TRBV5-8 with TRBJ1-2; 8 nucleotides agree with TRBD1. Trimming cost V 4 bases and J 2 bases; bases outside gene matches: 1. The CDR3 is 13 amino acids. Germline CDR1 SGHTS, CDR2 YDEGEE. CDR3 DNA sequence: TGTGCCAGCAGCCGGACAGGGAACTATGGCTACACCTTC. This translates into CASSRTGNYGYTF.

V gene TRBV27 combines with J gene TRBJ1-5, with 8 bases fitting TRBD1. The CDR3 has 15 residues. Per the germline V gene, CDR1 is MNHEY and CDR2 is SMNVEV (reference sequence). V trimming: 2 bases; J trimming: 6 bases; junction bases outside the gene matches: 6. The CDR3 DNA sequence: TGTGCCAGCAGTTTAGGGCAGGGGGCAGGTCAGCCCCAGCATTTT. It codes for CASSLGQGAGQPQHF.

The V gene is TRBV6-1, the J gene TRBJ1-1; D call uncertain. Germline V gene sequence: CDR1 MNHNS, CDR2 SASEGT. V lost 3 bases to trimming and J lost 5 bases, with 10 bases between them. This CDR3 comprises 13 residues. The CDR3 bases are TGTGCCAGCAGTGAGGTGCGGGAGACTGAAGCTTTCTTT. Its translation: CASSEVRETEAFF.